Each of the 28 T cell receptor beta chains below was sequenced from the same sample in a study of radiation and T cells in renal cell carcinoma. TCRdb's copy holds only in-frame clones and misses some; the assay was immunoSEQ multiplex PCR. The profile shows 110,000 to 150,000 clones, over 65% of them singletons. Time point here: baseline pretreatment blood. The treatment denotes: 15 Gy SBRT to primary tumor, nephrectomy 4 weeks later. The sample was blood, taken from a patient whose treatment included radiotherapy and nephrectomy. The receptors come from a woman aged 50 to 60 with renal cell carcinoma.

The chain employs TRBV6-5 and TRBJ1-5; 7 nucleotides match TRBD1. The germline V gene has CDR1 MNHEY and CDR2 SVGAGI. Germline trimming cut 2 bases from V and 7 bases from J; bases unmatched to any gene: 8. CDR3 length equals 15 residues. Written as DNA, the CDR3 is TGTGCCAGCAGTTACCTTCCGCAGGGGGAGCAGCCCCAGCATTTT. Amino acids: CASSYLPQGEQPQHF.

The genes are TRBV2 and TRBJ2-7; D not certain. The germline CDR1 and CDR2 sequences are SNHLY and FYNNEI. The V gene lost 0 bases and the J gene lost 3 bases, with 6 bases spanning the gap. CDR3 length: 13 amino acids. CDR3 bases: TGTGCCAGCAGTGAAGCGCCGGGCTACGAGCAGTACTTC. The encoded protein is CASSEAPGYEQYF.

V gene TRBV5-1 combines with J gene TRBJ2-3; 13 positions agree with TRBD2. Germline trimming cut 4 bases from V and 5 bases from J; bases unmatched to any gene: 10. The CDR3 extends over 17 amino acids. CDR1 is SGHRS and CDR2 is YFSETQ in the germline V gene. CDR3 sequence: CASSPAALAGGKDTQYF. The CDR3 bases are TGCGCCAGCAGCCCCGCAGCACTAGCGGGAGGGAAAGATACGCAGTATTTT.

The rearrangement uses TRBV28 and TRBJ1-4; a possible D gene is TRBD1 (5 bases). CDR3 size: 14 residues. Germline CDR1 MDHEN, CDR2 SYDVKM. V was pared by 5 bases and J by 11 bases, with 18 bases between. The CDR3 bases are TGTGCCAGCAGTCCCCTAACGGGGCAGGGCAAACTGTTTTTT. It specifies CASSPLTGQGKLFF.

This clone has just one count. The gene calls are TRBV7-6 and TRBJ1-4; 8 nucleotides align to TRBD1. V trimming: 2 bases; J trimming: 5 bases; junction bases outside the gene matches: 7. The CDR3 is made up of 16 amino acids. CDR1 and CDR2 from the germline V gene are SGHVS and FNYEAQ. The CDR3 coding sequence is TGTGCCAGCAGCTTATACGGACAGGGAAACAATGAAAAACTGTTTTTT. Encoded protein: CASSLYGQGNNEKLFF.

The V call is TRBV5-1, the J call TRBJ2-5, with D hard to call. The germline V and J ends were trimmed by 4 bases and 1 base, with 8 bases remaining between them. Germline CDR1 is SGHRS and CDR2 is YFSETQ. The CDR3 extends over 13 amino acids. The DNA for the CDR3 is TGCGCCAGCAGCCCACAACCCCAAGAGACCCAGTACTTC. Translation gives CASSPQPQETQYF. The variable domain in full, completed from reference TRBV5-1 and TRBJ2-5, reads KAGVTQTPRYLIKTRGQQVTLSCSPISGHRSVSWYQQTPGQGLQFLFEYFSETQRNKGNFPGRFSGRQFSNSRSEMNVSTLELGDSALYLCASSPQPQETQYFGPGTRLLVL.

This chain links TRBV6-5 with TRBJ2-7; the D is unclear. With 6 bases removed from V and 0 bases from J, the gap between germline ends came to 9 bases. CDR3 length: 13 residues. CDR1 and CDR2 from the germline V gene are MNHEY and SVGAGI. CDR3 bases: TGTGCCAGCAGACTGGGGTCCTCCTACGAGCAGTACTTC. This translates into CASRLGSSYEQYF.

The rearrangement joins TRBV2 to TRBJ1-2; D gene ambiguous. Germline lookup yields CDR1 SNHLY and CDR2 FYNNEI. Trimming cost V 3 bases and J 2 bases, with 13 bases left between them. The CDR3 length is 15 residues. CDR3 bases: TGTGCCAGCAGTGACTCTGGACGCTGGAACTATGGCTACACCTTC. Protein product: CASSDSGRWNYGYTF.

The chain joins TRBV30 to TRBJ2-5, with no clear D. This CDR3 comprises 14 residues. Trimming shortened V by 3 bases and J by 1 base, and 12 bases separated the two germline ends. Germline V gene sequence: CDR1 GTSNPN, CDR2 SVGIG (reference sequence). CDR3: CAWSPLIRQETQYF. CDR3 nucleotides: TGTGCCTGGAGCCCTCTGATCCGCCAAGAGACCCAGTACTTC.

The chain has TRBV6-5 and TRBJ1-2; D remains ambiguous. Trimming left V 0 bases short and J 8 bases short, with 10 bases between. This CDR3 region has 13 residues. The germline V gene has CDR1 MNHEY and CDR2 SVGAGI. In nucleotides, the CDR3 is TGTGCCAGCAGTTACTCGAAGTGGGCCGGCTACACCTTC. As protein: CASSYSKWAGYTF.

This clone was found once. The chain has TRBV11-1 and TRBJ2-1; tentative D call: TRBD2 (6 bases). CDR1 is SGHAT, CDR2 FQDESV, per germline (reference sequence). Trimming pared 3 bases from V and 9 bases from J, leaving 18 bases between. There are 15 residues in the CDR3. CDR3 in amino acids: CASSLRQGGISEQFF. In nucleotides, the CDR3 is TGTGCCAGCAGCTTGAGGCAGGGAGGTATCAGTGAGCAGTTCTTC.

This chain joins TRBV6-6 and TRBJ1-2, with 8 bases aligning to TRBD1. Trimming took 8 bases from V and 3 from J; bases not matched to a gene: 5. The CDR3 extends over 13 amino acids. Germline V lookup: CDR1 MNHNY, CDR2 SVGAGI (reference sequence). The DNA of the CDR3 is TGTGCCAGCCGGGACAGGAGATACTATGGCTACACCTTC. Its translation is CASRDRRYYGYTF.

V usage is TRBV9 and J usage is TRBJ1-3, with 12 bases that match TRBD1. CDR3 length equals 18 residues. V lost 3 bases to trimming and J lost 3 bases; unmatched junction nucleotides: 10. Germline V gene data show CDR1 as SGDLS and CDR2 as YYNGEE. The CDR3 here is CASSAAPGQGAFGNTIYF. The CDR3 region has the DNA TGTGCCAGCAGCGCTGCGCCGGGACAGGGGGCGTTTGGAAACACCATATATTTT.

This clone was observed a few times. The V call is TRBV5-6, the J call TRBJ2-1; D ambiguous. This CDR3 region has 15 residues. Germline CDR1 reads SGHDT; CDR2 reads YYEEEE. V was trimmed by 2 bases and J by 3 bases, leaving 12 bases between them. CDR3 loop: CASSFGRNYYNEQFF. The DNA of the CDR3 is TGTGCCAGCAGCTTCGGCAGGAACTACTACAATGAGCAGTTCTTC.

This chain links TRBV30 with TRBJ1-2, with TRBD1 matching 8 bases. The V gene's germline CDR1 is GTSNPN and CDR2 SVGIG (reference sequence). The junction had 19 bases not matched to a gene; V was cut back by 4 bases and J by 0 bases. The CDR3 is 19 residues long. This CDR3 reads CAWNRRPAGGLLANYGYTF. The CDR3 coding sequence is TGTGCCTGGAATCGGCGACCCGCAGGGGGCTTGTTAGCTAACTATGGCTACACCTTC.

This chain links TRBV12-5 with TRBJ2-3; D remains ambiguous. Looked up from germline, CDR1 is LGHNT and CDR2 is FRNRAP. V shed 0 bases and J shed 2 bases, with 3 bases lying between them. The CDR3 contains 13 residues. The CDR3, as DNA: TGTGCTAGTGGTTTGGTGGCCACAGATACGCAGTATTTT. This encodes CASGLVATDTQYF.

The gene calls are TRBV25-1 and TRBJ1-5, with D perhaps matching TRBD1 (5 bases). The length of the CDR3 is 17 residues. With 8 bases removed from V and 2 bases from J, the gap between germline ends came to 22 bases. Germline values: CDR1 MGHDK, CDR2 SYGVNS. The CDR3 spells CASSRRSGVVGNQPQHF. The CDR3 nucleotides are TGTGCCAGCTCCCGAAGGTCGGGGGTAGTTGGCAATCAGCCCCAGCATTTT. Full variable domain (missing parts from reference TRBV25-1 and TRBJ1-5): EADIYQTPRYLVIGTGKKITLECSQTMGHDKMYWYQQDPGMELHLIHYSYGVNSTEKGDLSSESTVSRIRTEHFPLTLESARPSHTSQYLCASSRRSGVVGNQPQHFGDGTRLSIL.

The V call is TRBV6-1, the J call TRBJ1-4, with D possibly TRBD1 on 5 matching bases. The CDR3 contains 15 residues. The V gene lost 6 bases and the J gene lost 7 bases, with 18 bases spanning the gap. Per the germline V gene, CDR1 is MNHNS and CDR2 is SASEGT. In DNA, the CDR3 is TGTGCCAGCAGCGATTACAGGTCCTTGGGTGAAAAACTGTTTTTT. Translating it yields CASSDYRSLGEKLFF.

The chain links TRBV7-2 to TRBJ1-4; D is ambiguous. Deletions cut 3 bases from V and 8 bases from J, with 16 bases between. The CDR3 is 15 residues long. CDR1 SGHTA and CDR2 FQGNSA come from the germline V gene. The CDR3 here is CASSFLGLRTEKLFF. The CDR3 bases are TGTGCCAGCAGCTTTTTGGGCCTACGGACGGAAAAACTGTTTTTT. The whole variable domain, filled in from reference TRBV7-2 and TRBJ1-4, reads GAGVSQSPSNKVTEKGKDVELRCDPISGHTALYWYRQSLGQGLEFLIYFQGNSAPDKSGLPSDRFSAERTGGSVSTLTIQRTQQEDSAVYLCASSFLGLRTEKLFFGSGTQLSVL.

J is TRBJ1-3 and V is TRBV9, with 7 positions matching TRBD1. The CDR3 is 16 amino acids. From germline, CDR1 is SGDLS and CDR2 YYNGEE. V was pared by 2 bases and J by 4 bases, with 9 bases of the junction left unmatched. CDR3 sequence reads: CASSVSGQLSGNTIYF. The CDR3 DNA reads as TGTGCCAGCAGCGTTTCGGGACAGTTAAGCGGAAACACCATATATTTT. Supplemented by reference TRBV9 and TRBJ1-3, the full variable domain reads DSGVTQTPKHLITATGQRVTLRCSPRSGDLSVYWYQQSLDQGLQFLIQYYNGEERAKGNILERFSAQQFPDLHSELNLSSLELGDSALYFCASSVSGQLSGNTIYFGEGSWLTVV.

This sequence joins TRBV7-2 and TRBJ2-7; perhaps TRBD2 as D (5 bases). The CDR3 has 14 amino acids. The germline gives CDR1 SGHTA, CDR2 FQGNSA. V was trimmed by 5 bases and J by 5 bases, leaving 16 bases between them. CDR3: CASSKQRGLHEQYF. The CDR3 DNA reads TGTGCCAGCAGCAAGCAGCGCGGGTTACACGAGCAGTACTTC.

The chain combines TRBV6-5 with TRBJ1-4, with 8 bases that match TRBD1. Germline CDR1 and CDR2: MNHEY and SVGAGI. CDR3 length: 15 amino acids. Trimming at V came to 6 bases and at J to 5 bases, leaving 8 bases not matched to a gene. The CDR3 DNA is TGTGCCAGCAGAACCCTCCGGGACAGGAATGAAAAACTGTTTTTT. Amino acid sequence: CASRTLRDRNEKLFF.

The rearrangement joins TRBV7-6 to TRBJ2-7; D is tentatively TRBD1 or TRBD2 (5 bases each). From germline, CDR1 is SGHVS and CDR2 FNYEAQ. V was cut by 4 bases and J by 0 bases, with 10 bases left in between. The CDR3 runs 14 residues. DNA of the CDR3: TGTGCCAGCAGCTCTCAGGGAGCCTCCTACGAGCAGTACTTC. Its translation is CASSSQGASYEQYF.

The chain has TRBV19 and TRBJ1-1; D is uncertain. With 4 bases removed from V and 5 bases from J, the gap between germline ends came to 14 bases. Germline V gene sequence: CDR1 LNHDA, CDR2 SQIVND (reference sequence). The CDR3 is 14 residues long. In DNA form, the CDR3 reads TGTGCCAGTAGTAGGCTCTGGTTGGGGACTGAAGCTTTCTTT. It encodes CASSRLWLGTEAFF.

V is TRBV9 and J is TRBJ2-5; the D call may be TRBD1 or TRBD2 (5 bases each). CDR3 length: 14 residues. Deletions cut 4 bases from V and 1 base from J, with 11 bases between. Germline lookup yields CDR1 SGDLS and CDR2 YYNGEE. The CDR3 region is CASSPPGTQETQYF. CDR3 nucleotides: TGTGCCAGCAGCCCCCCCGGGACCCAAGAGACCCAGTACTTC.

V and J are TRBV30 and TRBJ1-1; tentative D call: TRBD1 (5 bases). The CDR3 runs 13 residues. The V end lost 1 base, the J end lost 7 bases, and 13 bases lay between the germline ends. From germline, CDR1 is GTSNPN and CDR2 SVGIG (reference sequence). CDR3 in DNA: TGTGCCTGGAGTGGCCAACCGACAGATGAAGCTTTCTTT. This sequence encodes CAWSGQPTDEAFF.

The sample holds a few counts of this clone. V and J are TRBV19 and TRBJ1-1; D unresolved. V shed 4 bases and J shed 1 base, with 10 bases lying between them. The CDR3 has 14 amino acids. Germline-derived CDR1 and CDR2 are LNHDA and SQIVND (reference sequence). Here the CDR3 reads CASSTRWENTEAFF. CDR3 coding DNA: TGTGCCAGTAGTACGAGGTGGGAGAACACTGAAGCTTTCTTT. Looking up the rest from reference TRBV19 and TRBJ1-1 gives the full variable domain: DGGITQSPKYLFRKEGQNVTLSCEQNLNHDAMYWYRQDPGQGLRLIYYSQIVNDFQKGDIAEGYSVSREKKESFPLTVTSAQKNPTAFYLCASSTRWENTEAFFGQGTRLTVV.

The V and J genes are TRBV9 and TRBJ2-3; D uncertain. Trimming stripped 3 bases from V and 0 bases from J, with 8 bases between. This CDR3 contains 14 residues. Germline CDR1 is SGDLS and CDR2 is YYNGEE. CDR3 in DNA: TGTGCCAGCAGCGGCCCTTCTAGCACAGATACGCAGTATTTT. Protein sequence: CASSGPSSTDTQYF.